This TCR beta chain was obtained from a study of low-dose radiotherapy and immunotherapy resistance in tumors (dated by TCRdb to between 2022 and 2023). Notes on the research overall: Patients in Cohort 1 were given 0.5 Gy per fraction every 2 weeks, and the prescribed total PTV dose was 6.5 Gy. Nivolumab and ipilimumab were both given intravenously, with nivolumab at a 240 mg flat dose every two weeks and ipilimumab at 1 mg/kg every six weeks. Eight patients were included in the translational analysis: three from the first dose cohort and the first five from the second dose cohort. Intravenous cyclophosphamide at 200 mg/m2 was administered every two weeks, one day ahead of each radiation and immunotherapy administration. No randomization into treatment groups was done for the people taking part in the trial. In Cohort 2, 1 Gy per fraction was delivered every two weeks, for a total of 13 Gy over 26 weeks. Starting on cycle 1 day 1, patients took 300 mg of aspirin by mouth once daily for four cycles.

The sequencer was an Illumina HiSeq 2500. Superscript III and a set of TRAV- and TRBV-specific primers were used to synthesize first-strand cDNA, so that both TCRalpha and TCRbeta chains were covered. An approximately 20-cycle PCR with Phusion amplified the TCRs, pairing a constant-region primer with the adapter that was attached to the V primers. The isolated mRNA was amplified using the MessageAmp II aRNA Amplification Kit, with in vitro transcription performed for less than 20 hours at 37 degrees C. The Dynabeads mRNA DIRECT Purification Kit was used to isolate the mRNA for TCR sequencing. Indexed Illumina adapters were added in a second approximately 25-cycle Phusion PCR, and the resulting products were purified with AMPure XP beads. The paper's data handling went like this. Custom Perl scripts pooled TCR sequences encoding the same protein, removed out-of-frame sequences and computed each clonotype's abundance. The analysis excluded TCR sequences that were supported by just one read. Repertoire metrics included Shannon entropy, Gini index, clonality, richness, and frequency of TCRs shared between repertoires. TCRdb cleaned the public reads at Q25 with fastp, built clones with MiXCR and kept in-frame beta chains. All rows with the same CDR3 protein become a single entry with the most common DNA and genes. These V and J calls originate from TCRdb's pipeline instead of the authors' own analysis. For this sample there are approximately 100,000 distinct CDR3 sequences; under 25% appear just once. The ten largest make up approximately 4% of the sample.

This sample's time point label indicates: after trial treatment. Explained via the paper, the treatment or condition label denotes: LDRT plus nivolumab, ipilimumab, low-dose cyclophosphamide and aspirin (RACIN trial). Donors were enrolled in RACIN, a single-arm phase I dose-escalation trial combining nivolumab, ipilimumab, aspirin, low-dose cyclophosphamide and low-dose radiotherapy. To be eligible, a patient needed to have an advanced solid tumor that was TIL-negative. Comment on this clonotype: Its cognate antigen has yet to be identified. No clone much larger than this one lies a single base away; base qualities are absent.

The CDR3, from cysteine to phenylalanine, totals 15 residues. The entry retains the CDR3 DNA only, 45 bases that are in frame from base 1. The germline V gene (reference sequence) sets CDR1 to LGHDT and CDR2 to YNNKEL. Trimming removed 3 bases from V and 7 bases from J; the gene matches leave 6 bases unexplained. The receptor comes from a male donor with prostate cancer. Sample: PBMCs, taken after low-dose radiotherapy plus immunotherapy. The rearranged chain carries TRBV3-1 and TRBJ2-1; 10 of the junction bases match TRBD1. The sequenced DNA: TGTGCCAGCAGCCAGATGGGACAGGGGAAAAATGAGCAGTTCTTC. The encoded protein is CASSQMGQGKNEQFF.